The clone carrying this T cell receptor beta chain was found a few times. The antigen is not known. This entry comes from a study of cytomegalovirus exposure and HLA in healthy donors. Whole-study context: There were roughly 110 million unique TCR beta sequences, drawn from some 180 million T cells, in an earlier analysis. Study-wide findings and caveats: Evidence from a later analysis indicated that most CMV-associated TCR beta chains looked HLA-restricted. The study assumed roughly uniform donor sequencing depth for presence/absence analyses. A classifier reportedly called cytomegalovirus status with high sensitivity and specificity.

The PCR contained 60 Vbeta and 13 Jbeta primers. The assay was immunoSEQ multiplex PCR, and TCRdb's table has in-frame clones only and misses some. The table shows about 160,000 clones, with roughly 80% occurring only once. The length of the CDR3 is 12 residues. Per the germline V gene, CDR1 is MGHDK and CDR2 is SYGVNS. V dropped 5 bases and J dropped 7 bases, with 11 bases sitting between them. The sequenced sample consisted of PBMCs. The chain couples TRBV25-1 to TRBJ1-1; D is unclear. The origin of this receptor is a female donor in good health and CMV-seronegative. CDR3 nucleotides: TGTGCCAGCAGTCCGCCGACGGGTGAAGCTTTCTTT. It encodes CASSPPTGEAFF. The complete variable domain, with remaining parts taken from reference TRBV25-1 and TRBJ1-1, reads EADIYQTPRYLVIGTGKKITLECSQTMGHDKMYWYQQDPGMELHLIHYSYGVNSTEKGDLSSESTVSRIRTEHFPLTLESARPSHTSQYLCASSPPTGEAFFGQGTRLTVV.